Given below is one TCR beta chain in context. The data are from a study of shared clonotypes between healthy human individuals. Only CD45RO-negative cells positively selected for CCR7 counted as naive CD8 cells, so terminally differentiated effector memory CD45RA+ cells were excluded. Some clones are missing from TCRdb's copy, which holds only in-frame ones; the method was immunoSEQ multiplex PCR. The sample includes roughly 2,000,000 clones, about 94% of them seen just once. The sample taken for sequencing was naive CD8+ T cells sorted from blood. The clonotype originates from a man between 18 and 29 years old in good health.

The CDR3 sequence: CASSYMGQVSSYEQYF. The CDR3 DNA reads TGTGCCAGCAGTTACATGGGACAGGTGAGCTCCTACGAGCAGTACTTC. The chain is built from TRBV6-6 and TRBJ2-7; the match to TRBD1 covers 8 bases. The germline gives CDR1 MNHNY, CDR2 SVGAGI (reference sequence). The junction had 6 bases not matched to a gene; V was cut back by 2 bases and J by 0 bases. The CDR3 contains 16 residues.